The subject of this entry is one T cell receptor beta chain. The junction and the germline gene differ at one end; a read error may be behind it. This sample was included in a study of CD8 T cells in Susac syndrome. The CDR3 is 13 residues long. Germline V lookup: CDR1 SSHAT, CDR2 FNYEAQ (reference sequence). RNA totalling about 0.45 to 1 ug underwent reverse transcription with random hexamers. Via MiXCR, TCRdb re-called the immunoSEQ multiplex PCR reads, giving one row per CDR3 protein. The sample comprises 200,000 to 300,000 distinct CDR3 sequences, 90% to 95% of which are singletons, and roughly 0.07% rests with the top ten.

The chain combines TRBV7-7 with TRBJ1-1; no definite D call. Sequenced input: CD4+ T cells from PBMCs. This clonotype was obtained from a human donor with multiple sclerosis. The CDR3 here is CASSLRQNTEAFF. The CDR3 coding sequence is TGTGCTAGCAGCTTACGGCAGAACACTGAAGCTTTCTTT.